These T cell receptor beta chains were read from a single sample in a study of blood T cells in healthy people across ages. Each CDR3 protein is one row after TCRdb ran MiXCR on the 5' RACE reads. The table includes more than 800,000 distinct CDR3 sequences, 25% to 30% detected once. Material for sequencing was blood. The receptor source for this set is a woman aged 80 or over in good health. Both conserved end residues are part of each CDR3. D genes are given only for firm matches. A row's size may be missing; if present it is once, few, many or a size class.

V,length,J,size,D,CDR3,DNA
TRBV24-1,16,TRBJ2-1,many,NA,CATSDLGQAAYNEQFF,TGTGCCACCAGTGATTTAGGGCAGGCAGCCTACAATGAGCAGTTCTTC
TRBV7-2,21,TRBJ2-4,many,TRBD1,CASSLGEGGQGPLLAKNIQYF,TGTGCCAGCAGCTTAGGAGAGGGTGGACAGGGGCCCCTTTTAGCCAAAAACATTCAGTACTTC
TRBV5-8,14,TRBJ1-6,NA,NA,CASSSARGSAPLHF,TGTGCCAGCAGCTCCGCCCGGGGGTCGGCGCCCCTCCACTTT
TRBV20-1,12,TRBJ1-4,NA,NA,CSATATNEKLFF,TGCAGTGCTACTGCAACTAATGAAAAACTGTTTTTT
TRBV6-1,17,TRBJ2-5,many,TRBD2,CASSRSSGGSIQETQYF,TGTGCCAGCAGTAGGTCTAGCGGGGGATCTATCCAAGAGACCCAGTACTTC
TRBV3-1,13,TRBJ1-1,few,NA,CASSQGRTQEAFF,TGTGCCAGCAGCCAAGGGAGGACGCAGGAAGCTTTCTTT
TRBV5-1,12,TRBJ2-3,many,NA,CASSFDTDTQYF,TGCGCCAGCAGCTTTGACACAGATACGCAGTATTTT
TRBV10-3,13,TRBJ1-2,NA,NA,CAIRGDVGQGYTF,TGTGCCATCAGGGGAGACGTGGGACAAGGCTACACCTTC
TRBV29-1,14,TRBJ2-1,many,TRBD1,CSAAGTGVYNEQFF,TGCAGCGCTGCCGGGACAGGGGTATACAATGAGCAGTTCTTC
TRBV10-2,16,TRBJ2-1,many,NA,CASSNPLESKYNEQFF,TGCGCCAGCTCAAACCCGTTGGAATCCAAGTACAATGAGCAGTTCTTC
TRBV7-2,13,TRBJ2-2,few,NA,CASSLGSTGELFF,TGTGCCAGCAGCTTAGGATCCACCGGGGAGCTGTTTTTT
TRBV3-1,18,TRBJ1-2,many,TRBD1,CASSQDRSVVGQLYGYTF,TGTGCCAGCAGCCAAGATAGGTCGGTGGTGGGACAGCTCTATGGCTACACCTTC
TRBV18,14,TRBJ2-1,NA,NA,CASSPPPVDNEQFF,TGTGCCAGCTCACCACCGCCGGTGGACAATGAGCAGTTCTTC
TRBV7-9,14,TRBJ2-7,NA,NA,CASSTKDLSYEQYF,TGTGCCAGCAGCACGAAGGACCTCTCCTACGAGCAGTACTTC
TRBV11-3,16,TRBJ2-1,few,TRBD2,CASSPGTSGGMNEQFF,TGTGCCAGCAGCCCCGGGACTAGCGGGGGTATGAATGAGCAGTTCTTC
TRBV6-5,14,TRBJ2-5,many,TRBD2,CASSYGGGKETQYF,TGTGCCAGCAGTTATGGCGGGGGGAAAGAGACCCAGTACTTC
TRBV18,13,TRBJ1-1,NA,NA,CAGSADSGLEAFF,TGTGCCGGCTCTGCCGACAGCGGACTTGAAGCTTTCTTT
TRBV9,16,TRBJ1-3,NA,NA,CASSVGWQGIGNTIYF,TGTGCCAGCAGCGTAGGTTGGCAGGGGATCGGAAACACCATATATTTT
TRBV12-3/TRBV12-4,16,TRBJ2-5,many,TRBD1,CASSLSRDRGVETQYF,TGTGCCAGCAGTTTAAGCCGGGACAGGGGAGTGGAGACCCAGTACTTC
TRBV5-1,17,TRBJ2-6,many,NA,CASSVDHRASGANVLTF,TGCGCCAGCAGCGTCGACCACAGGGCCTCTGGGGCCAACGTCCTGACTTTC
TRBV7-2,15,TRBJ1-2,NA,NA,CASSQEEAGTYGYTF,TGCGCCAGCAGCCAAGAAGAGGCAGGGACCTATGGCTACACCTTC
TRBV3-1,15,TRBJ1-1,few,NA,CASSQEGGENTEAFF,TGTGCCAGCAGCCAAGAGGGGGGGGAGAACACTGAAGCTTTCTTT
TRBV20-1,16,TRBJ2-5,many,NA,CSAWDSRAVERETQYF,TGCAGTGCTTGGGACTCCCGGGCAGTCGAACGAGAGACCCAGTACTTC
TRBV20-1,13,TRBJ2-5,NA,NA,CSASLAGSETQYF,TGCAGTGCGTCTCTGGCGGGTTCGGAGACCCAGTACTTC
TRBV11-2,14,TRBJ2-1,few,NA,CASSNRDSNNEQFF,TGTGCCAGCAGCAACCGGGACTCGAACAATGAGCAGTTCTTC
TRBV6-2/TRBV6-3,14,TRBJ2-5,many,NA,CASSPRRGGETQYF,TGTGCCAGCAGCCCCAGGAGGGGCGGGGAGACCCAGTACTTC
TRBV6-1,13,TRBJ2-7,few,TRBD1,CASSQGARYEQYF,TGTGCCAGCTCGCAGGGGGCGCGGTACGAGCAGTACTTC
TRBV9,15,TRBJ1-6,many,TRBD1,CASSEGAGRDSPLHF,TGTGCCAGCAGCGAGGGGGCGGGTCGGGATTCACCCCTCCACTTT
TRBV29-1,13,TRBJ2-7,many,NA,CSVGRDEFYEQYF,TGCAGCGTCGGCCGGGACGAGTTCTACGAGCAGTACTTC
TRBV12-3/TRBV12-4,14,TRBJ1-2,many,NA,CASSPGWRSYGYTF,TGTGCCAGCAGCCCCGGATGGCGCTCCTATGGCTACACCTTC
TRBV7-9,15,TRBJ1-5,NA,NA,CASSPSPDINQPQHF,TGTGCCAGCAGCCCCAGTCCGGACATAAATCAGCCCCAGCATTTT
TRBV9,14,TRBJ2-7,many,NA,CASSPQVSQLGQYF,TGTGCCAGCAGCCCTCAGGTTTCGCAGCTGGGGCAGTACTTC
TRBV12-3/TRBV12-4,18,TRBJ2-6,NA,TRBD2,CASSPLAGGNAGANVLTF,TGTGCCAGCAGTCCCCTAGCGGGAGGGAATGCTGGGGCCAACGTCCTGACTTTC
TRBV7-9,15,TRBJ2-1,few,NA,CASSLSRGQFNEQFF,TGTGCCAGCAGCTTATCCCGCGGGCAGTTCAATGAGCAGTTCTTC
TRBV6-2/TRBV6-3,16,TRBJ1-2,NA,NA,CASSPIRQGENYGYTF,TGTGCCAGCAGCCCCATTCGGCAGGGTGAAAACTATGGCTACACCTTC
TRBV28,14,TRBJ2-1,once,TRBD2,CASILSGEGNEQFF,TGTGCCAGCATCCTTAGCGGGGAGGGGAATGAGCAGTTCTTC
TRBV5-1,15,TRBJ1-1,NA,NA,CASSLIAKGNTEAFF,TGCGCCAGCAGCTTGATCGCTAAGGGTAACACTGAAGCTTTCTTT
TRBV24-1,12,TRBJ1-2,NA,NA,CATSDSARGYTF,TGTGCCACCAGTGATTCGGCAAGGGGCTACACCTTC
TRBV7-9,15,TRBJ2-1,many,TRBD2,CASSLARERGREQFF,TGTGCCAGCAGCTTAGCCCGTGAGCGGGGGAGGGAGCAGTTCTTC
TRBV12-3/TRBV12-4,15,TRBJ1-1,few,NA,CASSPEGSGKAEAFF,TGTGCCAGCAGTCCGGAGGGGAGTGGAAAGGCTGAAGCTTTCTTT
TRBV12-3/TRBV12-4,14,TRBJ2-3,NA,NA,CVSSFGLSTDTQYF,TGTGTCAGCAGTTTTGGACTGAGCACAGATACGCAATATTTT
TRBV5-1,17,TRBJ2-6,many,NA,CASSLIGRRSGANVLTF,TGCGCCAGCAGCTTAATAGGGCGCCGCTCTGGGGCCAACGTCCTGACTTTC
TRBV3-1,14,TRBJ1-2,few,NA,CASSNGPAGYGYTF,TGTGCCAGCAGCAACGGGCCGGCTGGCTATGGCTACACCTTC
TRBV24-1,15,TRBJ2-1,many,NA,CATSDPGDSYNEQFF,TGTGCCACCAGTGATCCTGGAGACTCCTACAATGAGCAGTTCTTC
TRBV3-1,15,TRBJ2-1,NA,NA,CASSQPWGARNEQFF,TGTGCCAGCAGCCAACCGTGGGGCGCGCGCAATGAGCAGTTCTTC
TRBV5-1,13,TRBJ2-5,NA,NA,CASSLEAAETQYF,TGCGCCAGCAGCTTGGAGGCGGCAGAGACCCAGTACTTC
TRBV7-2,16,TRBJ1-1,many,TRBD1,CASSPQGAYMNTEAFF,TGTGCCAGCAGCCCACAGGGGGCTTACATGAACACTGAAGCTTTCTTT
TRBV12-3/TRBV12-4,14,TRBJ1-2,NA,TRBD1,CASSLYRGGGGYTF,TGTGCCAGCAGTTTGTACAGGGGGGGGGGTGGCTACACCTTC
TRBV9,13,TRBJ2-3,many,NA,CASRPMGIYTQYF,TGTGCCAGCAGGCCTATGGGTATATATACGCAGTATTTT
TRBV12-3/TRBV12-4,15,TRBJ2-1,NA,NA,CASSLRGSSYNGQFF,TGTGCCAGCAGTTTAAGGGGGAGCTCCTACAATGGGCAGTTCTTC
TRBV7-8,13,TRBJ1-1,NA,TRBD1,CASGQDFNTEAFF,TGTGCCAGCGGACAGGACTTCAACACTGAAGCTTTCTTT
TRBV6-1,15,TRBJ2-1,many,NA,CASIQGSSGYNEQFF,TGTGCCAGCATTCAGGGCAGCTCGGGATACAATGAGCAGTTCTTC
TRBV7-9,15,TRBJ2-7,many,TRBD2,CASSPGRAIYGEQYF,TGTGCCAGCAGCCCGGGGAGGGCTATCTATGGCGAGCAGTACTTC
TRBV5-1,15,TRBJ1-6,NA,NA,CASSLGGRSDSPLHF,TGCGCCAGCAGCTTGGGGGGCCGGTCTGATTCACCCCTCCACTTT
TRBV20-1,14,TRBJ2-3,NA,NA,CSAPRVGTTDTQYF,TGCAGTGCCCCGCGGGTGGGAACCACAGATACGCAGTATTTT
TRBV24-1,15,TRBJ2-1,few,TRBD2,CATTQGGGAYNEQFF,TGTGCCACCACCCAGGGCGGGGGGGCATACAATGAGCAGTTCTTC
TRBV12-3/TRBV12-4,16,TRBJ1-2,many,NA,CASSSPQGKSGYGYTF,TGTGCCAGCAGTTCCCCTCAGGGCAAAAGCGGCTATGGCTACACCTTC
TRBV20-1,15,TRBJ1-2,NA,TRBD1,CSAPTGVLPNYGYTF,TGCAGTGCACCGACAGGGGTACTCCCTAACTATGGCTACACCTTC
TRBV7-6,16,TRBJ2-7,once,TRBD1,CASSLVYAQGATEQYF,TGTGCCAGCAGCTTAGTTTACGCACAGGGGGCCACCGAGCAGTACTTC